The clone carrying this T cell receptor beta chain was counted only a few times. This CDR3 comprises 15 residues. Deletions cut 5 bases from V and 9 bases from J, with 23 bases between. Germline values: CDR1 DFQATT, CDR2 SNEGSKA (reference sequence). The data originate from a study of T-cell memory formation after mild COVID-19. TCRdb redid the calling of the 5' RACE reads with MiXCR, one entry per CDR3 protein. The sample has about half a million distinct CDR3 sequences, about 18% seen once. The rearrangement joins TRBV20-1 to TRBJ2-1; D might be TRBD1 (5 bases). The sample was PBMCs or a T cell subset sorted from them (not recorded which). This TCR was recovered from an adult woman who had mild COVID-19 (a few samples of this study predate the infection). Cell type and time point are not known. CDR3 protein: CSARSAGFQRGEQFF. The CDR3 region has the DNA TGCAGTGCTCGCTCAGCCGGCTTTCAAAGGGGTGAGCAGTTCTTC.